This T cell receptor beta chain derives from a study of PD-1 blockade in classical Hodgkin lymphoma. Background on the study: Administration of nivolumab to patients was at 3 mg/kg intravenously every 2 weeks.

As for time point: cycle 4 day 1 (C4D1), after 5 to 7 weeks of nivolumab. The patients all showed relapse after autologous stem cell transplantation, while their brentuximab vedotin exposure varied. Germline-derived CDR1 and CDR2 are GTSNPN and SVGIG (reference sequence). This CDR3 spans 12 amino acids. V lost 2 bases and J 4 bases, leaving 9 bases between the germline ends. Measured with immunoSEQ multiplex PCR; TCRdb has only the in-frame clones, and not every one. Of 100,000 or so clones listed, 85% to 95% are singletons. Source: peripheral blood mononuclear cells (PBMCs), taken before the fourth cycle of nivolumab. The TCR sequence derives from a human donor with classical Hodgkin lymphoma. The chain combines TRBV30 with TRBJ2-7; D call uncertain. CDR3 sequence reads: CAWSKGWYEQYF. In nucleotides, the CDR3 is TGTGCCTGGAGTAAAGGATGGTACGAGCAGTACTTC.